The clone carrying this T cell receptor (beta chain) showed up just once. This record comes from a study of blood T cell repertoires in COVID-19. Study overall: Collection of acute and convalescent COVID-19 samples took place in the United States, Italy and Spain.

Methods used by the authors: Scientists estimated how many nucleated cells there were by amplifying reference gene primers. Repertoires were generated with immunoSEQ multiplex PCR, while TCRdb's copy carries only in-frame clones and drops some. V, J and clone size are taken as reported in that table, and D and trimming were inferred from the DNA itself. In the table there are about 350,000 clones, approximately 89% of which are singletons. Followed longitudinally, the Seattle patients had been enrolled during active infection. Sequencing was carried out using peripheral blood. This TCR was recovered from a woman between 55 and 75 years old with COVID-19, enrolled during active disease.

The CDR3 loop reads CASSLTGGANTEAFF. The CDR3 coding sequence is TGTGCCAGCAGCTTGACAGGGGGCGCGAACACTGAAGCTTTCTTT. The chain links TRBV5-4 to TRBJ1-1, with 9 positions matching TRBD1. This CDR3 spans 15 amino acids. The V gene's germline CDR1 is SGHNT and CDR2 YYREEE (reference sequence). With 1 base clipped from V and 1 base from J, the junction kept 2 bases outside the gene matches.